Given below is one T cell receptor (beta chain) in context. The data belong to a study of blood T cell repertoires in COVID-19. Study-wide context: Samples came from the United States, Italy and Spain, spanning acute and convalescent COVID-19. PBMCs, B-cell-depleted T cells, or T cells were the source of the cDNA or gDNA that made up the material.

In the authors' methods: Researchers report that nucleated cell counts were estimated from reference gene primer amplification. Data came from immunoSEQ multiplex PCR; TCRdb stores just in-frame clones and leaves some out. V and J calls and clone size follow that table, whereas D and trimming were derived from the DNA. The profile shows some 140,000 clones, around 84% of them singletons. Trimming removed 7 bases from V and 5 bases from J, with 10 bases in between. CDR1 and CDR2 from the germline V gene are KGHDR and SFDVKD. The CDR3 covers 13 residues. This chain connects TRBV24-1 to TRBJ2-2; D may be TRBD1 (7 bases). Sequenced material: peripheral blood. This receptor was identified in an elderly woman with acute or convalescent COVID-19. This CDR3 reads CATSPGGTGELFF. Here the CDR3 DNA reads TGTGCCACCAGCCCAGGGGGGACCGGGGAGCTGTTTTTT.